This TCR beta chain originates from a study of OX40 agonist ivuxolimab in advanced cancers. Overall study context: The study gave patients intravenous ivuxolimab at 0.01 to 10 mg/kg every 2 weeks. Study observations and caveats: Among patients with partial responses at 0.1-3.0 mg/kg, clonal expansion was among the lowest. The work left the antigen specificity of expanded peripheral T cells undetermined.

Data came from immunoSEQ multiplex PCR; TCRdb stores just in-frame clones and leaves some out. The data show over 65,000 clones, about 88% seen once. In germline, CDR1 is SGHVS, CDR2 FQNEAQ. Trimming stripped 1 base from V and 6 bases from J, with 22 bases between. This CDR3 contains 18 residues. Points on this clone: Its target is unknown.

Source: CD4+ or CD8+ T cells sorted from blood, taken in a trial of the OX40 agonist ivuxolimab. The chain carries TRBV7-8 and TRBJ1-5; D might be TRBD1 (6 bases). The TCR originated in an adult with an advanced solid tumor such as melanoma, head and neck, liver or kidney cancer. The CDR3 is CASSLEVNLPFRGQPQHF. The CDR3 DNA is TGTGCCAGCAGCTTAGAGGTAAATCTGCCGTTCAGGGGTCAGCCCCAGCATTTT.